This T cell receptor (beta chain) originates from a study of Ad26.COV2.S vaccination and SARS-CoV-2 variants (dated by TCRdb to the early 2020s). Regarding the research as a whole: Donors in the vaccine arm were drawn from COV1001, a phase I-IIa trial of Ad26.COV2.S in healthy adults that was multicentre, randomized, double-blind and placebo-controlled. Ad26.COV2.S was given intramuscularly at 5x10^10 or 1x10^11 viral particles, as a single shot or as two shots 56 days apart. Sequencing of the TCRbeta repertoire served to evaluate the specificity and breadth of SARS-CoV-2-reactive T cell receptors following Ad26.COV2.S vaccination. A total of 32 samples were included in the TCR-sequenced set, comprising roughly 19 Ad26.COV2.S vaccine recipients, 5 placebo recipients and 8 SARS-CoV-2 convalescent individuals. Participants in the trial were split at random into five groups of five each, receiving low-dose or high-dose Ad26.COV2.S once or twice, or else placebo on both occasions. Investigators remained blinded to trial group allocation during experiments and outcome assessment.

CDR1 and CDR2, per the germline V gene, are MDHEN and SYDVKM. The trim is 5 bases for V and 4 bases for J, with a gap of 9 bases between the germline ends. The CDR3 covers 12 residues, taking in both the cysteine and the phenylalanine. Only the CDR3 portion is preserved as DNA: 36 bases, with reading frame beginning at the first base. The treatment or condition label on this specimen signifies: around 19 received Ad26.COV2.S at low or high dose, single or two shots; about 5 received placebo; per-sample allocation not given. Repertoires of vaccine and placebo recipients were sequenced from samples taken on day 63 after the first injection. Between 29 July and 7 August 2020, Cohort 1b enrolled 25 adults aged 18-55 years at one site in Boston, USA. Ad26.COV2.S was a replication-incompetent adenovirus type 26 vector that expressed a prefusion-stabilized SARS-CoV-2 spike protein derived from the original Wuhan strain.

Of note for this clone: Its binding antigen is unknown. No clone much larger than this one lies a single base away; base qualities are absent.

Points the paper makes about the study in general: It was noted by the authors that total T cell responses may have been underestimated by the TCR breadth and depth analyses. Comparable non-spike TCR breadth was observed between vaccine and placebo recipients, consistent with only spike being contained in the vaccine. After vaccination, spike-specific CD8+ and CD4+ T cell responses were reported to show substantial breadth. Compared with placebo recipients, Ad26.COV2.S recipients showed higher spike-specific TCR breadth (P = 0.0014). The study lacked the statistical power to compare responses across vaccine doses or regimens.

The immunoSEQ Assay was used to sequence TCRbeta CDR3 regions. After extraction, genomic DNA underwent amplification by bias-controlled multiplex PCR, followed by high-throughput sequencing. The authors' analysis ran thus. To quantify the absolute abundance of every unique TCRbeta CDR3 region, sequences were collapsed and filtered. T cell fraction was estimated by normalizing TCRbeta template counts to usable DNA, which was measured by amplifying reference genes present in all nucleated cells. Repertoire TCRs were annotated as SARS-CoV-2-specific by exact matching of V gene, CDR3 amino acid sequence and J gene to a known reactive TCR set. MIRA supplied the reference SARS-CoV-2 TCR set, which was filtered for enrichment in COVID-19-positive ImmuneCODE repertoires so that public or cross-reactive TCRs were removed. Drawing on the MIRA antigens, annotated TCRs were analysed further at the level of specific ORF or position within ORF. Depth was the summed frequency of annotated unique rearrangements, while breadth was defined as annotated unique rearrangements over total unique productive rearrangements. Group comparisons of TCR breadth used two-sided Wilcoxon rank-sum tests. TCRdb limited this immuneACCESS table to in-frame rearrangements with V and J called. A share of clones is missing; checked studies link under half to unresolved V genes, and the rest is unexplained. The V and J calls and clone size come from that table; D and trimming were worked out from the DNA. The sample data list about 350,000 clones, and roughly 91% of these were observed just once. The ten largest clones represent around 3.7% of the sample.

The sequenced sample was peripheral blood, obtained in a trial of Ad26.COV2.S vaccine versus placebo. The V and J segments used are TRBV28 and TRBJ2-7, with TRBD1 tentatively as D gene (6 bases match). The receptor comes from a person between 18 and 59 years old who received the Ad26.COV2.S COVID-19 vaccine or a placebo. Read as DNA, the sequence is TGTGCCAGCAGTACAACAGGGTACGAGCAGTACTTC. The translation is CASSTTGYEQYF.